Listed here are 10 T cell receptor beta chains from one sample, sequenced in a study of blood T cells in healthy people across ages. A J-beta primer mix and a sample-barcoded 5' primer were used in a second PCR of roughly 6 to 11 cycles. TCRdb called the 5' RACE reads again in MiXCR, with one record for every CDR3 protein. The data show roughly 800,000 distinct CDR3 sequences, with roughly 25% seen just once and over 2.5% held by the top ten. The same data also went into a second study, on T cells of mothers and their children.

The specimen sequenced was blood. These receptors were obtained from a boy aged 10-17 years in good health.

This clonotype appeared a few times. The V call is TRBV5-1, the J call TRBJ2-1; 10 bases map to TRBD1. The CDR3 is 15 residues long. V dropped 4 bases and J dropped 5; count of bases not matched to a gene: 6. CDR1 is SGHRS and CDR2 is YFSETQ in the germline V gene. In nucleotides, the CDR3 is TGCGCCAGCAGCAGGGGACAGGGGCTCGACAATGAGCAGTTCTTC. This encodes CASSRGQGLDNEQFF.

This sequence joins TRBV12-3 or TRBV12-4 and TRBJ2-1; a possible D gene is TRBD1 (9 bases). The DNA end lines up better with TRBJ2-7; the J call may be wrong. The CDR3 consists of 16 residues. CDR3 loop: CASSSGTGTSSYEQYF. In nucleotides, the CDR3 is TGTGCCAGCAGCTCCGGGACAGGGACTAGCTCCTACGAGCAGTACTTC.

A few counts support this clonotype. The chain carries TRBV5-1 and TRBJ2-1; a possible D gene is TRBD1 (5 bases). The DNA matches TRBJ2-5 better at its end, which makes the J call doubtful. Germline V lookup: CDR1 SGHRS, CDR2 YFSETQ. CDR3 length equals 14 residues. The CDR3 loop reads CASSLFQDTETQYF. The CDR3 DNA reads TGCGCCAGCAGCTTGTTCCAGGACACTGAGACCCAGTACTTC.

In the case of this clonotype: One junction end does not reproduce the germline sequence, and a read error may be involved. V and J are TRBV12-3 or TRBV12-4 and TRBJ2-5, with 8 bases lining up with TRBD2. This CDR3 contains 15 residues. The CDR3 loop is CASSPSTGGRETHYF. The CDR3 DNA follows: TGTGCCAGCAGTCCCTCGACGGGGGGGCGGGAGACCCACTACTTC.

This clonotype was observed a few times. The chain carries TRBV7-2 and TRBJ2-7; 8 bases line up with TRBD2. With V trimmed by 1 base and J by 1 base, 3 bases remained unmatched. The CDR3 spans 15 residues. Germline CDR1 SGHTA, CDR2 FQGNSA. CDR3 bases: TGTGCCAGCAGCTTAGATGGACTAGCTTCCTACGAGCAGTACTTC. Translated, it gives CASSLDGLASYEQYF.

In this sample, this clonotype turned up a few times. The V gene is TRBV29-1, the J gene TRBJ2-5; TRBD2 agrees at 7 bases. CDR1 is SQVTM, CDR2 ANQGSEA, per germline. V lost 1 base to trimming and J lost 7 bases; unmatched junction nucleotides: 9. The CDR3 has 14 amino acids. The CDR3 nucleotides are TGCAGCGTTGAAGGGAGCGGGGCCCAGGGGACCCAGTACTTC. Its protein product is CSVEGSGAQGTQYF.

The rearrangement joins TRBV20-1 to TRBJ2-5, with D perhaps matching TRBD2 (7 bases). CDR3 length: 16 amino acids. CDR1 and CDR2 from the germline V gene are DFQATT and SNEGSKA (reference sequence). V was trimmed by 0 bases and J by 0 bases, leaving 14 bases between them. Here the CDR3 DNA reads TGCAGTGCTAGAGATCTCGAGGGGGGGCACCAAGAGACCCAGTACTTC. Protein sequence: CSARDLEGGHQETQYF.

The V call is TRBV29-1, the J call TRBJ1-2; 7 positions match TRBD1. CDR3 size: 11 residues. Per the germline V gene, CDR1 is SQVTM and CDR2 is ANQGSEA. V shed 3 bases, J shed 6 bases, and the junction held 1 base outside the gene matches. The CDR3 loop reads CSVEGTDGYTF. The CDR3 DNA reads TGCAGCGTTGAGGGGACAGATGGCTACACCTTC.

DNA for the CDR3: TGCAGTGCTAGAGGGGTTAATAGCAATCAGCCCCAGCATTTT. This translates into CSARGVNSNQPQHF. V gene TRBV20-1 combines with J gene TRBJ1-5; no clear D. CDR3 length: 14 residues. The V end was cut by 1 base, the J end by 0 bases, with 7 bases between. The V gene's germline CDR1 is DFQATT and CDR2 SNEGSKA (reference sequence).

This sequence joins TRBV5-4 and TRBJ1-1; D unclear. Germline assignment: CDR1 SGHNT and CDR2 YYREEE (reference sequence). Trimming cost V 0 bases and J 3 bases, with 9 bases left between them. This CDR3 is 14 amino acids long. CDR3 loop: CASSLVSGDTEAFF. The CDR3 DNA reads as TGTGCCAGCAGCTTGGTGTCCGGAGACACTGAAGCTTTCTTT.